Sequencing of this T cell receptor beta chain was carried out in a study of shared clonotypes between healthy human individuals. The germline V gene encodes CDR1 LGHNA and CDR2 YNFKEQ. The CDR3 is made up of 15 amino acids. Trimming removed 4 bases at V and 3 bases at J, with 16 bases between. Generated by immunoSEQ multiplex PCR, the TCRdb table keeps only in-frame clones and is missing some. The profile covers a few million clones, with over 85% appearing a single time and around 0.4% taken by the ten largest. This clonotype was sampled from a man between 18 and 29 years old in good health. Some clones in this sample may be carry-over from other donors' samples. J is TRBJ2-7 and V is TRBV4-2; perhaps TRBD1 as D (5 bases). The material sequenced was naive CD4+ T cells from PBMCs. Sample subset: CD45RA+ positively selected. Written as DNA, the CDR3 is TGTGCCAGCAGCCCCTATCAGACAGAAATCTACGAGCAGTACTTC. Its protein product is CASSPYQTEIYEQYF.